The clone carrying this T cell receptor beta chain came up many times. Its matching antigen is unknown. The sample belongs to a study of CD8 T cells in ankylosing spondylitis. Study-wide results and limits: Significant enrichment of disease-linked clones was reported in matched ankylosing spondylitis synovial fluid. Ankylosing spondylitis blood appeared to be characterized by a TCR beta motif of 7 to 9 highly homologous variants.

V lost 7 bases and J 3 bases, leaving 12 bases between the germline ends. Germline CDR1 and CDR2: SGHRS and YFSETQ. This CDR3 spans 13 amino acids. The TCR beta libraries were generated through quantitative 5'-RACE incorporating molecular barcodes. Using its own MiXCR run on the 5' RACE reads, TCRdb lists one record per CDR3 protein. The sample holds approximately 150,000 distinct CDR3 sequences, roughly 31% seen once. What was sequenced was synovial fluid, either unsorted or a sorted T cell fraction (not recorded which). The TCR comes from a male donor with ankylosing spondylitis. This chain joins TRBV5-1 and TRBJ2-3, with D possibly called TRBD1 or TRBD2 (5 bases each). CDR3 DNA sequence: TGCGCCAGCCACTGGGACCGAACAGATACGCAGTATTTT. Residues: CASHWDRTDTQYF.